The source of this TCR beta chain is a study of blood T cell repertoires in COVID-19. Per germline, CDR1 MNHEY and CDR2 SVGAGI. The CDR3 loop spans 13 amino acids. Trimming pared 7 bases from V and 1 base from J, leaving 9 bases between. The assay was immunoSEQ multiplex PCR, and TCRdb's table has in-frame clones only and misses some. The table lists more than 25,000 clones, 85% to 90% of them singletons. Sequenced: peripheral blood. The TCR originated in a man between 60 and 75 years old with acute or convalescent COVID-19. The genes are TRBV6-5 and TRBJ2-3; weak D call: TRBD1 (6 bases). The CDR3 DNA follows: TGTGCCAGCACCCCAGGGGGCACAGATACGCAGTATTTT. As protein: CASTPGGTDTQYF.